This entry describes one T cell receptor (beta chain). Its antigen is not identified. These data belong to a study of cytomegalovirus exposure and HLA in healthy donors. Turning to the study itself: Approximately 80 million unique TCRs, all from HLA-typed donors, were included in an early release of the data. Overall study findings and caveats: Common viral pathogens (according to a later analysis) appeared linked to several of the most significant clusters. Within a later analysis, the majority of CMV-associated TCR beta chains appeared HLA-restricted.

13 Jbeta primers and 60 Vbeta primers were used for the PCR. The assay was immunoSEQ multiplex PCR, and TCRdb's table has in-frame clones only and misses some. The sample lists approximately 140,000 clones, about 79% occurring once. The CDR3 length is 15 residues. The trim removed 4 bases at V and 6 bases at J, leaving 10 bases unmatched. Looked up from germline, CDR1 is SGHRS and CDR2 is YFSETQ. In nominal health when sampled, donors likely had unrecorded immune exposures nonetheless. The rearrangement joins TRBV5-1 to TRBJ1-2, with TRBD1 matching over 9 bases. The source of this sequence is a man aged 45-65 years in good health and CMV-seronegative. The specimen sequenced was PBMCs. The CDR3 DNA is TGCGCCAGCAGCGTCGGACAGGGGACGGCTAATGGCTACACCTTC. Translated, it gives CASSVGQGTANGYTF.